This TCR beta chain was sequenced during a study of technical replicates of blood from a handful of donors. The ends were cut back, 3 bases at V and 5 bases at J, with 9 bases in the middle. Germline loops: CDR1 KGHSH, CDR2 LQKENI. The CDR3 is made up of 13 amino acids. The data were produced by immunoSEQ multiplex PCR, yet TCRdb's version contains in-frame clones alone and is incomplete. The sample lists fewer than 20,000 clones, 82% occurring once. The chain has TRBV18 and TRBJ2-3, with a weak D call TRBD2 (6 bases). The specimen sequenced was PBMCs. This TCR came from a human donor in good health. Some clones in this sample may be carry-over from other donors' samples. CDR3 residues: CASSPNSGDTQYF. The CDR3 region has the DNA TGTGCCAGCTCACCGAATAGCGGAGATACGCAGTATTTT.